A selection of T cell receptor beta chains follows, all from one sample in a study of post-analysis software for immune sequencing data. TCRdb called the PCR reads again in MiXCR, with one record for every CDR3 protein. The table includes about 570,000 distinct CDR3 sequences, around 34% detected once. The sequenced sample was blood. These receptors came from a girl under 18 with multiple sclerosis. Each CDR3 is given with its conserved first and last residue. Each record gives: CDR3 length, D gene, clone size, J gene, V gene, CDR3 DNA, CDR3 protein. A D gene is named only where the DNA matches it firmly. Expanded clones are given a class, and other clones once, few, many or no size at all.

>13|.|.|TRBJ2-7|TRBV20-1
TGCAGTGCGGAAGAGGGGCCCTCCTGCGAGCAGTACTTC
CSAEEGPSCEQYF
>13|.|.|TRBJ1-2|TRBV28
TGTGCCAGCAGTCAATCTTCGGATGGAGGCTACACCTTC
CASSQSSDGGYTF
>16|TRBD1|.|TRBJ1-4|TRBV6-5
TGTGCCAGCAGTTTGGGGACCGGGACAGGGGAAGAAAAACTGTTTTTT
CASSLGTGTGEEKLFF
>16|TRBD1|few|TRBJ1-2|TRBV15
TGTGCCACCAGCAGACAACCTAGGGACAGCCACTATGGCTACACCTTC
CATSRQPRDSHYGYTF
>16|TRBD1|few|TRBJ2-7|TRBV7-8
TGTGCCAGCAGCCCCAGAGCGGACAGGGGTACCTACGAGCAGTACTTC
CASSPRADRGTYEQYF
>13|.|.|TRBJ1-5|TRBV12-3/TRBV12-4
TGTGCCAGCAGTTCGGTGAGCAATCAGCCCCAGCATTTT
CASSSVSNQPQHF
>16|.|few|TRBJ2-5|TRBV24-1
TGTGCCACCAGTGATGTAGGACGGGGAAACCAAGAGACCCAGTACTTC
CATSDVGRGNQETQYF
>13|.|.|TRBJ1-2|TRBV20-1
TGCAGTGCTTTATCCGGGACCAACTATGGCTACACCTTC
CSALSGTNYGYTF
>14|.|.|TRBJ2-4|TRBV6-1
TGTGCCAGCAGGGGCCGGGACCAGAAAAACATTCAGTACTTC
CASRGRDQKNIQYF
>15|TRBD2|many|TRBJ2-3|TRBV5-1
TGCGCCAGCAGCTTGAGACTAGCGGCCACAGATACGCAGTATTTT
CASSLRLAATDTQYF
>16|TRBD1|few|TRBJ1-4|TRBV5-5
TGTGCCAGCAGCACTCCGGGACAGCTCGTTAATGAAAAACTGTTTTTT
CASSTPGQLVNEKLFF
>13|TRBD2|few|TRBJ2-6|TRBV20-1
TGCCCCCTACGGGGGGCTGGGGCCAACGTCCTGACTTTC
CPLRGAGANVLTF
>13|.|few|TRBJ2-7|TRBV12-3/TRBV12-4
TGTGCCAGCAGTTTATTCGGTCTCTACGAGCAGTACTTC
CASSLFGLYEQYF
>14|TRBD1|few|TRBJ1-1|TRBV7-2
TGTGCCAGCAGCGTCGGGACAGGGGGGACTGAAGCTTTCTTT
CASSVGTGGTEAFF
>15|.|.|TRBJ2-5|TRBV11-2
TGTGCCTGCAGCTTAGTGGGTCAGCCTCAAGAGACCCAGTACTTC
CACSLVGQPQETQYF
>14|.|.|TRBJ2-5|TRBV7-2
TGTGCCAGCAACAATATAGGGGGTGTTGGGACCCAGTACTTC
CASNNIGGVGTQYF
>13|.|.|TRBJ1-2|TRBV12-3/TRBV12-4
TGTGCCAGCAAGTATACAGATAACTATGGCTACACCTTC
CASKYTDNYGYTF
>12|.|.|TRBJ2-1|TRBV7-9
TGCGCCAGCAGCTGGACGGGAGAGACCCAGTTCTTC
CASSWTGETQFF
>14|.|.|TRBJ1-5|TRBV20-1
TGCAGTGCTAGAGATGGGGCCTCAAATCAGCCCCAGCATTTT
CSARDGASNQPQHF
>16|.|.|TRBJ2-5|TRBV6-2/TRBV6-3
TGTGCCAGCAGTTACTTAGGGACCTCCCACGGCGAGACCCAGTACTTC
CASSYLGTSHGETQYF
>15|TRBD1|.|TRBJ2-3|TRBV5-6
TGTGCCAGCAGCCCCACGGGGACAGGCACAGATACGCAGTATTTT
CASSPTGTGTDTQYF
>14|TRBD2|.|TRBJ2-3|TRBV28
TGTGCCAGCACCCTAGCGGGGTACACAGATACGCAGTATTTT
CASTLAGYTDTQYF
>11|.|.|TRBJ1-2|TRBV5-5
TGTGCCAGTACCACAGGGTATGGCTACACCTTC
CASTTGYGYTF
>13|.|.|TRBJ2-7|TRBV6-6
TGTGCCAGCAGGTACGAACAGTTCCACGAGCAGTACTTC
CASRYEQFHEQYF
>15|.|few|TRBJ2-3|TRBV29-1
TGCAGCGTCCCCAGCAGCTTACTCAACCCAGATACGCAGTATTTT
CSVPSSLLNPDTQYF
>11|.|.|TRBJ2-3|TRBV29-1
TGCAGCGTTGGGACAACAGATACGCAGTATTTT
CSVGTTDTQYF
>15|TRBD1|.|TRBJ1-2|TRBV19
TGTGCCATCAAATGGGGACAGGGGGCGGACTATGGCTACACCTTC
CAIKWGQGADYGYTF
>12|.|few|TRBJ1-2|TRBV20-1
TGCAGTGCTAGCCCCATTAACTATGGCTACACCTTC
CSASPINYGYTF
>15|.|few|TRBJ2-1|TRBV7-3
TGTGCCAGCAGCTCCCAGCGACTCTCCTACAATGAGCAGTTCTTC
CASSSQRLSYNEQFF
>14|TRBD1|.|TRBJ1-5|TRBV20-1
TGCAGTGCTCCGACAGGGGCGAAGAATCAGCCCCAGCATTTT
CSAPTGAKNQPQHF
>16|TRBD1|few|TRBJ2-7|TRBV7-9
TGTGCCAGCAGCTTAGGACCCGGGACAGGCTCCTACGAGCAGTACTTC
CASSLGPGTGSYEQYF
>15|TRBD2|few|TRBJ2-6|TRBV5-1
TGCGCCAGCGAGCCGGGAGGATCTGGGGCCAACGTCCTGACTTTC
CASEPGGSGANVLTF
>13|.|.|TRBJ2-7|TRBV20-1
TGCAGTGCTAGAGTGGCAGGGCTGAACGAGCAGTACTTC
CSARVAGLNEQYF
>16|TRBD2|.|TRBJ2-1|TRBV5-6
TGTGCCAGCAGCCCGGCCAGCGGGGGGGCCTCCAATGAGCAGTTCTTC
CASSPASGGASNEQFF
>17|TRBD2|.|TRBJ2-3|TRBV5-1
TGCGCCAGCAGCTTGGTGGCTAGCGGGGGGCCCACAGATACGCAGTATTTT
CASSLVASGGPTDTQYF
>15|TRBD1|.|TRBJ1-5|TRBV4-2
TGTGCCAGCAGCCAAGAGACAGGGCCTAATCAGCCCCAGCATTTT
CASSQETGPNQPQHF
>11|.|few|TRBJ1-1|TRBV7-2
TGTGCCAGCGGACAGAACACTGAAGCTTTCTTT
CASGQNTEAFF